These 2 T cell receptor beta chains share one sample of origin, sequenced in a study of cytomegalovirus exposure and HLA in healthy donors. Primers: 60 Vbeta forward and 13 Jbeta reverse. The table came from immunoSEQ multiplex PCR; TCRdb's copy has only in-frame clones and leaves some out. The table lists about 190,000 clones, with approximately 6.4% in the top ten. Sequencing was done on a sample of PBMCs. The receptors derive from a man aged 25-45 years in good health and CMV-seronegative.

In DNA form, the CDR3 reads TGTGCCATCAGTGAGTCCAAGGGACAGGGCGTCGGGGAGCAGTACTTC. Translated, it gives CAISESKGQGVGEQYF. This chain joins TRBV10-3 and TRBJ2-7; TRBD1 matches at 9 bases. This CDR3 is 16 amino acids long. CDR1 and CDR2 (germline): ENHRY, SYGVKD. V lost 0 bases, J lost 7 bases, and 10 bases stayed unmatched.

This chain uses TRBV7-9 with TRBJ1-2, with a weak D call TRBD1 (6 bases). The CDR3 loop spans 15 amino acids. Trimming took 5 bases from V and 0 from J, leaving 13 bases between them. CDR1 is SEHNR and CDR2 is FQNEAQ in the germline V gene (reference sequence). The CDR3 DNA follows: TGTGCCAGCAGCCCCGAGGGACATTCTAACTATGGCTACACCTTC. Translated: CASSPEGHSNYGYTF.